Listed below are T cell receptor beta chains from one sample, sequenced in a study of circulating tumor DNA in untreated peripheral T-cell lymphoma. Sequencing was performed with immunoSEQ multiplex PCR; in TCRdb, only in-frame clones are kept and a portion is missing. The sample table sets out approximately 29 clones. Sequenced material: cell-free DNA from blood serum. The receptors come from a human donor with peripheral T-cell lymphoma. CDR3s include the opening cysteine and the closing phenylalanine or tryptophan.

CASSWMGGHGYTF TRBV13
CASSLGEYNEQFF TRBV7-2
CASKFARVRKTYGYTF TRBV5-2
CASSLGGAREQFF TRBV13
CASSRDRREQYF TRBV14
CASSMTGGAWKFF TRBV6-1
CASSWMGGHGYTF TRBV7-8
CASRMAGVNEQFF TRBV19
CASSKNQNQPQHF TRBV10-2
CASSASQGSTGELFF TRBV2
CASSEGPSSYEQYF TRBV11-3
CASSQSFLGGTYNSPLHF TRBV14
CASSEGTQSRANVLTF TRBV7-2